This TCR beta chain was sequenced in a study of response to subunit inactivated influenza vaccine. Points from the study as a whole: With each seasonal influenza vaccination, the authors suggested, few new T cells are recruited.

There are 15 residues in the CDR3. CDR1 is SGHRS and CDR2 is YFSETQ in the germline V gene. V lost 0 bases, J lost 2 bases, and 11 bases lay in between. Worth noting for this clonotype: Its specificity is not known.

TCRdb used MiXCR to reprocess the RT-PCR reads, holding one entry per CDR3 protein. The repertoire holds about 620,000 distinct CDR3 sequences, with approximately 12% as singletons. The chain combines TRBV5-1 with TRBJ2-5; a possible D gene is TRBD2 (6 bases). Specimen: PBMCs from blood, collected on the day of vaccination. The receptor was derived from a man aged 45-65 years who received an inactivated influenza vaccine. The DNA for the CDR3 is TGCGCCAGCAGCTTGGACGGGACTCAGCAAGAGACCCAGTACTTC. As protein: CASSLDGTQQETQYF.